Listed below are T cell receptor beta chains from one sample, sequenced in a study of cytomegalovirus exposure and HLA in healthy donors. Assay: immunoSEQ multiplex PCR; the TCRdb copy retains only in-frame clones and omits some. The sample yields about 160,000 clones, just under 90% seen once. The sample was PBMCs. The receptors stem from a woman under 30 in good health and CMV-seropositive. Both conserved end residues are part of each CDR3. The D gene is left open where the match is weak. Expanded clones are given a class, and other clones once, few, many or no size at all.

clone_size j_call d_call v_call cdr3_nt cdr3_aa
NA TRBJ1-1 TRBD1 TRBV19 TGTGCCAGTAGTGGGACAGGGGCTGGTGAAGCTTTCTTT CASSGTGAGEAFF
NA TRBJ2-7 NA TRBV4-3 TGCGCCAGCAGCCACTATGGCTACGAGCAGTACTTC CASSHYGYEQYF
NA TRBJ1-2 TRBD1 TRBV28 TGTGCCAGCAGTTTTCAGGGGGCCTTAACTAACTATGGCTACACCTTC CASSFQGALTNYGYTF
NA TRBJ1-1 TRBD1 TRBV7-9 TGTGCCAGCAGCCAACCAGACAGGGGCACTGAAGCTTTCTTT CASSQPDRGTEAFF
NA TRBJ2-1 NA TRBV30 TGTGCCTGGAGTGGGGGGCTCGGGACTGAGCAGTTCTTC CAWSGGLGTEQFF
NA TRBJ2-3 NA TRBV7-9 TGTGCCGTCCTCGCGGCAGCCGATACGCAGTATTTT CAVLAAADTQYF
NA TRBJ1-1 TRBD1 TRBV5-1 TGCGCCAGCGGAGGGACAGGGAGGATGGGCACTGAAGCTTTCTTT CASGGTGRMGTEAFF
NA TRBJ2-2 TRBD2 TRBV7-8 TGTGCCAGCCGACGGACTAGTTCGGAAACCGGGGAGCTGTTTTTT CASRRTSSETGELFF
NA TRBJ1-1 NA TRBV11-2 TGTGCCAGCAGCTTAGTGACAGGCGCCTTGAACACTGAAGCTTTCTTT CASSLVTGALNTEAFF
NA TRBJ2-1 TRBD2 TRBV7-7 TGTGCTAGCAGCTTCGGGACTACCCTACACGGTGAGCAGTTCTTC CASSFGTTLHGEQFF
NA TRBJ1-1 TRBD1 TRBV27 TGTGCCAGCGGGCAGATCCAGGGGGTTGAAGCTTTCTTT CASGQIQGVEAFF
NA TRBJ2-4 TRBD1 TRBV14 TGTGCCAGCTCAGACAGGGGGTCCTCACTCGCCAAAAACATTCAGTACTTC CASSDRGSSLAKNIQYF
NA TRBJ2-1 TRBD1 TRBV6-5 TGTGCCAGCAATTCGGACAGGGGGAGTGAGCAGTTCTTC CASNSDRGSEQFF
NA TRBJ2-2 TRBD2 TRBV5-4 TGTGCCAGCAGCCCGAGGAAGGGTGCGGGAGGGAGGACCGGGGAGCTGTTTTTT CASSPRKGAGGRTGELFF
NA TRBJ2-1 TRBD2 TRBV7-8 TGTGCCAGCAGCTTATGGGGGGGTGAGCAGTTCTTC CASSLWGGEQFF
NA TRBJ2-5 NA TRBV19 TGTGCCAGTAGGCGGTCAGGGGACGAGACCCAGTACTTC CASRRSGDETQYF
NA TRBJ1-3 NA TRBV4-2 TGTGCCAGCAGCCAAGAGGTCAGGGCCCCTGGAAACACCATATATTTT CASSQEVRAPGNTIYF
NA TRBJ1-5 NA TRBV6-5 TGTGCCAGCAGTTACGGCACACCGAACAATCAGCCCCAGCATTTT CASSYGTPNNQPQHF
once TRBJ2-2 TRBD2 TRBV12-5 TGTGCTAGTGGCGGACTAGCGGGAGGGGAGAACACCGGGGAGCTGTTTTTT CASGGLAGGENTGELFF
NA TRBJ1-1 NA TRBV6-5 TGTGCCAGCAGTGTACACCGAAACACTGAAGCTTTCTTT CASSVHRNTEAFF
NA TRBJ2-7 NA TRBV30 TGTGCCTGGAGCCGCACTAGACGCGAGCAGTACTTC CAWSRTRREQYF
NA TRBJ2-7 NA TRBV2 TGTGCCAGCAGCTTCACCGGGGGTCACTACGAGCAGTACTTC CASSFTGGHYEQYF
NA TRBJ1-3 TRBD1 TRBV29-1 TGCAGCGTTCGACGGACAGGGACAGGAAACACCATATATTTT CSVRRTGTGNTIYF
NA TRBJ2-3 NA TRBV9 TGTGCCAGCAGCCCAACCGGGATCACAGATACGCAGTATTTT CASSPTGITDTQYF
NA TRBJ2-5 NA TRBV7-9 TGTGCCAGCAGCCTGGCCGGGGAGACCCAGTACTTC CASSLAGETQYF